Below are 6 T cell receptor beta chains sequenced from a single sample in a study of early T cells in non-severe SARS-CoV-2 infection. TCRdb re-called the 5' RACE reads with MiXCR, one entry per CDR3 protein. Of roughly 12,000 distinct CDR3 sequences in the sample, around 5% were seen once. The sample taken for sequencing was whole blood. All receptors come from an adult who was a healthcare worker with PCR-confirmed SARS-CoV-2 infection or an uninfected control (not recorded which).

This clonotype ranks as medium-sized. The CDR3: CASSLAGYSTDTQYF. In nucleotides, the CDR3 is TGCGCCAGCAGCTTGGCGGGTTATAGCACAGATACGCAGTATTTT. The V and J genes are TRBV5-1 and TRBJ2-3; no clear D gene. The CDR3 runs 15 residues. The V end lost 0 bases, the J end lost 0 bases, and 8 bases lay between the germline ends. Germline V gene sequence: CDR1 SGHRS, CDR2 YFSETQ.

This clonotype rates as medium-sized. J is TRBJ2-1 and V is TRBV2; D is perhaps TRBD2 (6 bases). Germline CDR1 is SNHLY and CDR2 is FYNNEI. This CDR3 has 14 amino acids. The V end was cut by 4 bases, the J end by 3 bases, with 10 bases between. The chain's CDR3 is CASSAAGSYNEQFF. CDR3 nucleotide sequence: TGTGCCAGCAGTGCGGCGGGGAGCTACAATGAGCAGTTCTTC.

In its sample, this clonotype is medium-sized. This chain links TRBV7-9 with TRBJ2-7; 9 bases align to TRBD1. The CDR3 contains 15 residues. Looked up from germline, CDR1 is SEHNR and CDR2 is FQNEAQ (reference sequence). With 5 bases clipped from V and 6 bases from J, the junction kept 11 bases outside the gene matches. The CDR3 is CASSRAGTGLFEQYF. The CDR3 bases are TGTGCCAGCAGCCGCGCCGGGACAGGGTTGTTCGAGCAGTACTTC.

This clonotype counts as medium-sized. V gene TRBV2 combines with J gene TRBJ1-2, with unresolved D. CDR3 length: 13 amino acids. Trimming shortened V by 8 bases and J by 1 base, and 11 bases separated the two germline ends. The germline V gene has CDR1 SNHLY and CDR2 FYNNEI. Here the CDR3 DNA reads TGTGCCAGCTCTGGGAACGTTAACTATGGCTACACCTTC. Amino acid sequence: CASSGNVNYGYTF.

This clonotype qualifies as medium-sized. V usage is TRBV25-1 and J usage is TRBJ1-1, with D possibly matching TRBD1 (6 bases). There are 13 residues in the CDR3. Germline CDR1 reads MGHDK; CDR2 reads SYGVNS. V was clipped by 8 bases and J by 4 bases, with 14 bases between them. The CDR3 loop reads CASESGAGTEAFF. CDR3 bases: TGTGCCAGCGAATCGGGGGCAGGCACTGAAGCTTTCTTT.

The CDR3 DNA is TGTGCCAGCAGTTACTCGATAGACCCCTCCGATGTAAACACCGGGGAGCTGTTTTTT. Amino acid sequence: CASSYSIDPSDVNTGELFF. This chain links TRBV6-6 with TRBJ2-2; D gene unclear. There are 19 residues in the CDR3. V was shortened by 0 bases and J by 2 bases, with 19 bases between the two germline ends. Per the germline V gene, CDR1 is MNHNY and CDR2 is SVGAGI (reference sequence).